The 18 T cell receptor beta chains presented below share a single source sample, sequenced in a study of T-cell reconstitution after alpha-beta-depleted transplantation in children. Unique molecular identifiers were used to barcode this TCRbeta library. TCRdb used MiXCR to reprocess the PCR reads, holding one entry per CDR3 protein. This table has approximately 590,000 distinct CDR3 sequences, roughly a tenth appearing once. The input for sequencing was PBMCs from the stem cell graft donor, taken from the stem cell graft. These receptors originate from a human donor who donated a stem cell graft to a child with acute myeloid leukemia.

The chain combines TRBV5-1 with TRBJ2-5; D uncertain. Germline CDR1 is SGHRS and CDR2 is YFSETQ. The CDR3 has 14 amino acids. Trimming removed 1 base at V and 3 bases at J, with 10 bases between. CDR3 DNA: TGCGCCAGCAGCTTGTCGCGGATAAAAGAGACCCAGTACTTC. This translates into CASSLSRIKETQYF.

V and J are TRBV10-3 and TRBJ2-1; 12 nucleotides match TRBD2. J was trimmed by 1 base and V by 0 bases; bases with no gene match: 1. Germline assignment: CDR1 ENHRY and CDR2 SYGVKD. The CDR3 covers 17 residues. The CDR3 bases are TGTGCCATCAGTGAGTCGACTAGCGGGGGATCCTACAATGAGCAGTTCTTC. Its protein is CAISESTSGGSYNEQFF.

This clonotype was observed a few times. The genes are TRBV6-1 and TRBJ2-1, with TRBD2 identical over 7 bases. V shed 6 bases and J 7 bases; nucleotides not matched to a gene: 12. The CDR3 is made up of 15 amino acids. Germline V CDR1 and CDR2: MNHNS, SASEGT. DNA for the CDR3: TGTGCCAGCAGCGAACGGGGAGGGCGGGAAAATGAGCAGTTCTTC. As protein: CASSERGGRENEQFF.

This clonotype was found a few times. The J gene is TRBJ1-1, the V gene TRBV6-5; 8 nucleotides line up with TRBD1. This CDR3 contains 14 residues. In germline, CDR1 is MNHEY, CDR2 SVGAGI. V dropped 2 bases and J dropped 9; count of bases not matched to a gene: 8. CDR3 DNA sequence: TGTGCCAGCAGTTACCCAGGGACAGGCGGCCAAGCTTTCTTT. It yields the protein CASSYPGTGGQAFF.

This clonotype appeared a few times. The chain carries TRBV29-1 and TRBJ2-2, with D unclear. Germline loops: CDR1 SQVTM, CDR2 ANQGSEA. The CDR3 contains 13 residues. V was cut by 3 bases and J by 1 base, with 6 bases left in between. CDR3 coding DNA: TGCAGCGTTGACGAGCGGAACACCGGGGAGCTGTTTTTT. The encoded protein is CSVDERNTGELFF.

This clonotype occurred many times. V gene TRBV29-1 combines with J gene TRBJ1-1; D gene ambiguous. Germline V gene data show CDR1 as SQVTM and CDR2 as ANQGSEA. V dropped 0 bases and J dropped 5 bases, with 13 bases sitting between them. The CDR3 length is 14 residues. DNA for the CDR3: TGCAGCGTTGAAGATCCTAAAGGAGGGACTGAAGCTTTCTTT. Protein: CSVEDPKGGTEAFF.

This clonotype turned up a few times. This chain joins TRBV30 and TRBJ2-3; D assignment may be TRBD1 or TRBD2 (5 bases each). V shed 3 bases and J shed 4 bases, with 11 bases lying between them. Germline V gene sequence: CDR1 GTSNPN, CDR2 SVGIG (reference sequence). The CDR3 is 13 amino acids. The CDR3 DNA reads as TGTGCCTGGAGCGTTAAGGGACCAGATACGCAGTATTTT. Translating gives CAWSVKGPDTQYF.

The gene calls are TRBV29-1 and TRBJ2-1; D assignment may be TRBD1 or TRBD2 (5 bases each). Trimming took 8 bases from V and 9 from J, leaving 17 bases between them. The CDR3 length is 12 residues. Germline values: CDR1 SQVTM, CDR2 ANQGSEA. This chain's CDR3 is CSRKGPLSEQFF. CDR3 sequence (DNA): TGCAGCCGAAAGGGACCACTCAGTGAGCAGTTCTTC.

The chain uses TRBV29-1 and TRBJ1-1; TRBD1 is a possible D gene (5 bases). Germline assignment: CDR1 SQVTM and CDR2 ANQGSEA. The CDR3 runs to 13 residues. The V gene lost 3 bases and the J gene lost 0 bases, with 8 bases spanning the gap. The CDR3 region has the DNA TGCAGCGTTGAGAGAGGGGTGAACACTGAAGCTTTCTTT. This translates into CSVERGVNTEAFF.

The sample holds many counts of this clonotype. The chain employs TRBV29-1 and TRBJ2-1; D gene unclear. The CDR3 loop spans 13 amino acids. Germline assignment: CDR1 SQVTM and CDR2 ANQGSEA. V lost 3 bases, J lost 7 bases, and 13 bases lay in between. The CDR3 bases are TGCAGCGTTGATAGGTTAAGGATGAATGAGCAGTTCTTC. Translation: CSVDRLRMNEQFF.

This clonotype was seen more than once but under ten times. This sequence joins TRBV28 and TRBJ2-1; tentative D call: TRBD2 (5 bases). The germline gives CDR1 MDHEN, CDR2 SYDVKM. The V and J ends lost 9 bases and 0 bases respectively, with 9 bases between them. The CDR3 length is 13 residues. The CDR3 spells CASSSLSYNEQFF. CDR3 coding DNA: TGTGCCAGTTCTAGCCTCTCCTACAATGAGCAGTTCTTC. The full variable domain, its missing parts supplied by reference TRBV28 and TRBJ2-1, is DVKVTQSSRYLVKRTGEKVFLECVQDMDHENMFWYRQDPGLGLRLIYFSYDVKMKEKGDIPEGYSVSREKKERFSLILESASTNQTSMYLCASSSLSYNEQFFGPGTRLTVL.

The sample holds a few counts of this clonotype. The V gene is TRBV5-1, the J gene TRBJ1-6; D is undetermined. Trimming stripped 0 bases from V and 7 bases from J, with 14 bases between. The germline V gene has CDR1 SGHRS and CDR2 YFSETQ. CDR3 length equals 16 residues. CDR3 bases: TGCGCCAGCAGCTTGGCCCCACTCGGGCAAAATTCACCCCTCCACTTT. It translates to CASSLAPLGQNSPLHF. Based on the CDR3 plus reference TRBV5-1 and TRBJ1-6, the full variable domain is KAGVTQTPRYLIKTRGQQVTLSCSPISGHRSVSWYQQTPGQGLQFLFEYFSETQRNKGNFPGRFSGRQFSNSRSEMNVSTLELGDSALYLCASSLAPLGQNSPLHFGNGTRLTVT.

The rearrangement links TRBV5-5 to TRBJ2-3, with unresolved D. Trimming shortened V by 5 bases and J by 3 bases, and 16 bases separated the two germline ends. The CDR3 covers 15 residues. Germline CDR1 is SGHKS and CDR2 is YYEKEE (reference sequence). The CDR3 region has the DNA TGTGCCAGCAGGTCCCCGGTCGAAGGAACAGATACGCAGTATTTT. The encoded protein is CASRSPVEGTDTQYF.

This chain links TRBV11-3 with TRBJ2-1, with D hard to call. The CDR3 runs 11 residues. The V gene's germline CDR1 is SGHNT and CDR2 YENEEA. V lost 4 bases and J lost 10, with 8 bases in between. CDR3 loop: CASSSDHEQFF. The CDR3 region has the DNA TGTGCCAGCAGCTCCGACCACGAGCAGTTCTTC.

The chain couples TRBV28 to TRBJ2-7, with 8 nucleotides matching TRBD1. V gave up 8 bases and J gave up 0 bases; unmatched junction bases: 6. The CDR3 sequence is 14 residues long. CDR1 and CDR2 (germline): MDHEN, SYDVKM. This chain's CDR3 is CASHITGGSYEQYF. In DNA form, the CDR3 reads TGTGCCAGCCACATAACAGGGGGCTCCTACGAGCAGTACTTC.

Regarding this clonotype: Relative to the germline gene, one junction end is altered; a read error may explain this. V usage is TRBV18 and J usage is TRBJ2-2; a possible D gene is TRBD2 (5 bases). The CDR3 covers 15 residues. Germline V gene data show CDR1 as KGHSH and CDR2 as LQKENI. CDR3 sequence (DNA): TGTGTCAGCTCACCAACGGGATCGAACACCGGGGAGCTGTTTTTT. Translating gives CVSSPTGSNTGELFF.

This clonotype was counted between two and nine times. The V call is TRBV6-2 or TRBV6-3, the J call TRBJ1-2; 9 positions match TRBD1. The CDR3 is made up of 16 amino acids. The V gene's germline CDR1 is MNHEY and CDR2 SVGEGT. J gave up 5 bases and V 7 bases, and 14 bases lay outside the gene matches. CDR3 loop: CASIATGDRDLYGYTF. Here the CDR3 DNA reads TGTGCCAGCATCGCAACCGGGGACAGGGACCTTTATGGCTACACCTTC.

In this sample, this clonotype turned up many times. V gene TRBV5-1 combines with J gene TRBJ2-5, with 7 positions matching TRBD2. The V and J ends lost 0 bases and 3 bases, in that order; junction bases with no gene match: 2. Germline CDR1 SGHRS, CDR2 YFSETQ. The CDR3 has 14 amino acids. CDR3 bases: TGCGCCAGCAGCTTGGGGAGCGGGAAAGAGACCCAGTACTTC. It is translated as CASSLGSGKETQYF.